A single TCR beta chain is shown here with its context. The participants were between roughly 18 and 90 years old and came from about two dozen US areas. Cohort 3 recovered donors had two negative PCRs, clearance, or symptom resolution. This specimen belongs to a study of blood T cell repertoires in COVID-19. Study information: Samples taken during acute and convalescent COVID-19 were collected in the United States, Italy and Spain. T cells, B-cell-depleted T cells, or PBMCs supplied cDNA or gDNA.

Deletions cut 3 bases from V and 4 bases from J, with 12 bases between. There are 13 residues in the CDR3. The germline CDR1 and CDR2 sequences are SQVTM and ANQGSEA. The table came from immunoSEQ multiplex PCR; TCRdb's copy has only in-frame clones and leaves some out. The sample lists 250,000 to 300,000 clones; approximately 85% were seen once. This clonotype was sampled from a young woman who had recovered from COVID-19. This chain joins TRBV29-1 and TRBJ1-2, with TRBD1 as a possible D gene (6 bases). Sequencing was done on a sample of PBMCs or T cells enriched from blood (not recorded which). For the CDR3, the DNA is TGCAGCGTTGATTTGACAGGCGGCTATGGCTACACCTTC. This gives the protein CSVDLTGGYGYTF.